These 3 T cell receptor beta chains were sequenced from one sample in a study of tissue T cells after allogeneic stem cell transplantation. The protocol was immunoSEQ multiplex PCR, while the TCRdb copy is restricted to in-frame clones and leaves out a portion. The sample has about 17,000 clones, approximately 70% seen once. Sequencing used spleen. The receptors were gathered from a female BALB/c mouse in good health. Mouse MHC haplotype: H2-d.

With regard to this clone: Germline and genes: mouse. Sequencing ends 1 residue short of the CDR3 end; the germline J gene provides the rest. The chain couples TRBV29 to TRBJ2-3, with 10 positions matching TRBD1. V lost 7 bases to trimming and J lost 3 bases; unmatched junction nucleotides: 4. In germline, CDR1 is MSHET, CDR2 SYDVDS. The CDR3 has 14 residues. This CDR3 is CASNRDRGAETLYF. The CDR3 DNA, read in part, is TGTGCTAGCAACCGGGACAGGGGAGCAGAAACGCTGTAT.

With respect to this clone: Gene labels here are mouse ones. The read ends 1 residue early relative to the CDR3; the germline J gene fills the gap. The V call is TRBV2, the J call TRBJ2-7, with 7 positions matching TRBD2. CDR3 length equals 13 residues. Germline V gene data show CDR1 as LGHNA and CDR2 as YSYQKL. V was clipped by 1 base and J by 6 bases; unmatched bases: 3. The chain's CDR3 is CASSQGWGVEQYF. CDR3 DNA (partial): TGTGCCAGCAGCCAAGGGTGGGGGGTTGAACAGTAC.

On this clone: Gene names denote mouse genes. The CDR3 goes on 1 residue after the read ends, and that part is filled in from the germline J gene. The V gene is TRBV5, the J gene TRBJ1-2; no clear D. The CDR3 spans 14 residues. The germline gives CDR1 LGHNA, CDR2 YNLKQL (reference sequence). The ends were cut back, 0 bases at V and 0 bases at J, with 5 bases in the middle. The sequenced part of the CDR3 DNA is TGTGCCAGCAGCCAAGAGGCACCAAACTCCGACTACACC. As protein: CASSQEAPNSDYT. The entire CDR3 reads CASSQEAPNSDYTF.